The TCR beta chain described here comes from a study of OX40 agonist ivuxolimab in advanced cancers. Study as a whole: Earlier treatment with anti-PD-1, anti-PD-L1 or anti-CTLA-4 was permitted, and over 35% had received some. Study-level points and caveats: Among the lowest peripheral clonal expansion occurred in 0.1-3.0 mg/kg partial responders. At 0.1 to 3.0 mg/kg, clonal expansion of CD4+ and CD8+ blood T cells had occurred by week 6. Nonresponders included some who also had low normalized T-cell clonal expansion.

Germline-derived CDR1 and CDR2 are MDHEN and SYDVKM. The V end was cut by 3 bases, the J end by 4 bases, with 6 bases between. The CDR3 is made up of 13 amino acids. This clone was seen a single time. The antigen is not known. Method: immunoSEQ multiplex PCR; TCRdb's copy keeps in-frame clones and lacks some. The table records 41,000 or so clones, around 87% of them present only once. Material: CD4+ or CD8+ T cells sorted from blood, obtained in a trial of the OX40 agonist ivuxolimab. The receptor was derived from an adult with an advanced solid tumor such as melanoma, head and neck, liver or kidney cancer. The chain is built from TRBV28 and TRBJ2-2, with D unresolved. For the CDR3, the DNA is TGTGCCAGCAGTTTCTACGGCACCGGGGAGCTGTTTTTT. Residues: CASSFYGTGELFF.